This T cell receptor (beta chain) was found in a study of identical twins. The study's findings and limits: Conclusions came from cross-sectional statistical analysis, not from following the same donors.

CDR3 length: 13 residues. Germline V gene sequence: CDR1 LGHDT, CDR2 YNNKEL (reference sequence). V lost 6 bases, J lost 0 bases, and 6 bases lay in between. This clonotype was observed many times. Its specificity is unknown. Template switching introduced a universal primer site, and the cDNA bore unique molecular identifiers. One entry per CDR3 protein, called by TCRdb with MiXCR from the 5' RACE reads. The sample includes around 290,000 distinct CDR3 sequences, 8% to 9.5% seen only once; the top ten take about 7.1%. The data also belong to a second study, concerning yellow fever vaccine responses in identical twins.

This sequence was found in a woman younger than 35 in good health. The chain links TRBV3-1 to TRBJ1-3; D not certain. The sample comprised CD8+ T cells sorted from blood. CDR3 residues: CASRAPSGNTIYF. CDR3 in DNA: TGTGCCAGCAGAGCCCCCTCTGGAAACACCATATATTTT.